Shown below are 15 T cell receptor beta chains from a single sample sequenced in a study of blood T cell repertoires in COVID-19. Data came from immunoSEQ multiplex PCR; TCRdb stores just in-frame clones and leaves some out. Of about 180,000 clones in the sample, about 88% are singletons; the top ten hold less than 3%. What was sequenced was peripheral blood. These receptors were obtained from a woman under 40 with active or convalescent COVID-19.

J is TRBJ1-5 and V is TRBV18; TRBD1 agrees at 7 bases. The CDR3 loop spans 15 amino acids. J gave up 2 bases and V 2 bases, and 3 bases lay outside the gene matches. Germline values: CDR1 KGHSH, CDR2 LQKENI. CDR3 DNA sequence: TGTGCCAGCTCACCATCCGGGACAGGCAATCAGCCCCAGCATTTT. Its protein is CASSPSGTGNQPQHF.

This sequence joins TRBV10-3 and TRBJ2-5, with TRBD2 as a possible D gene (5 bases). Deletions cut 2 bases from V and 1 base from J, with 11 bases between. CDR1 is ENHRY, CDR2 SYGVKD, per germline. CDR3 length: 15 residues. As DNA, the CDR3 is TGTGCCATCAGTGAGCGCCCCGGGGTCCAAGAGACCCAGTACTTC. Translation gives CAISERPGVQETQYF.

This clone showed up just once. The chain joins TRBV11-2 to TRBJ2-5; 11 bases line up with TRBD1. V was pared by 5 bases and J by 4 bases, with 12 bases of the junction left unmatched. Germline V gene sequence: CDR1 SGHAT, CDR2 FQNNGV. CDR3 size: 17 residues. Here the CDR3 DNA reads TGTGCCAGCAGCCTCGGACAGGGGGCGCGATTAGGAGAGACCCAGTACTTC. This sequence encodes CASSLGQGARLGETQYF.

This chain connects TRBV18 to TRBJ2-3, with 8 bases fitting TRBD2. Germline CDR1 KGHSH, CDR2 LQKENI. CDR3 length equals 15 residues. Trimming at V came to 6 bases and at J to 4 bases, leaving 9 bases not matched to a gene. CDR3 loop: CASSPGRGSADTQYF. The CDR3 DNA reads as TGTGCCAGCTCCCCCGGGAGGGGCTCGGCAGATACGCAGTATTTT.

V is TRBV30 and J is TRBJ2-7; TRBD1 matches 8 bases. This CDR3 spans 15 amino acids. The V gene end was trimmed by 3 bases and the J gene end by 3 bases; junction bases not matched to a gene: 10. The germline V gene encodes CDR1 GTSNPN and CDR2 SVGIG (reference sequence). The DNA of the CDR3 is TGTGCCTGGAGGGACCCGACAGGGGATTTCTACGAGCAGTACTTC. Amino acid sequence: CAWRDPTGDFYEQYF.

This chain's CDR3 is CASSLRDSAYEQYF. The CDR3 bases are TGTGCCAGCAGTTTGAGGGACAGTGCCTACGAGCAGTACTTC. The V call is TRBV27, the J call TRBJ2-7; TRBD1 aligns across 7 bases. Germline CDR1 is MNHEY and CDR2 is SMNVEV (reference sequence). This CDR3 comprises 14 residues. After removal of 3 bases from V and 2 bases from J, the junction contained 4 bases not matched to a gene.

This clone is large. The rearrangement joins TRBV2 to TRBJ2-2; TRBD1 agrees at 8 bases. This CDR3 comprises 15 residues. The germline V gene has CDR1 SNHLY and CDR2 FYNNEI. J was trimmed by 3 bases and V by 8 bases; bases with no gene match: 8. The CDR3 loop is CASGLQGAHTGELFF. The CDR3 DNA sequence: TGTGCCAGCGGTCTCCAGGGGGCGCACACCGGGGAGCTGTTTTTT.

The chain couples TRBV5-1 to TRBJ2-3; no clear D. Germline V gene data show CDR1 as SGHRS and CDR2 as YFSETQ. Trimming cost V 1 base and J 2 bases, with 11 bases left between them. The CDR3 covers 15 residues. This CDR3 is CASSLSGDYTDTQYF. For the CDR3, the DNA is TGCGCCAGCAGCTTGTCCGGAGATTACACAGATACGCAGTATTTT.

The chain has TRBV5-5 and TRBJ1-3; D ambiguous. Per germline, CDR1 SGHKS and CDR2 YYEKEE (reference sequence). V was pared by 7 bases and J by 0 bases, with 17 bases between. There are 16 residues in the CDR3. This CDR3 is CASSTSRRVSGNTIYF. CDR3 DNA: TGTGCCAGCTCTACCTCAAGGAGGGTCTCTGGAAACACCATATATTTT.

The rearrangement links TRBV19 to TRBJ1-3; a weak D match, TRBD1 (6 bases). V dropped 7 bases and J dropped 0 bases, with 25 bases sitting between them. The CDR3 has 19 amino acids. In germline, CDR1 is LNHDA, CDR2 SQIVND (reference sequence). CDR3 loop: CASTQTGTRGTFSGNTIYF. The CDR3 region has the DNA TGTGCCAGTACTCAAACCGGGACAAGGGGTACTTTCTCTGGAAACACCATATATTTT. Complete variable domain (other parts from reference TRBV19 and TRBJ1-3): DGGITQSPKYLFRKEGQNVTLSCEQNLNHDAMYWYRQDPGQGLRLIYYSQIVNDFQKGDIAEGYSVSREKKESFPLTVTSAQKNPTAFYLCASTQTGTRGTFSGNTIYFGEGSWLTVV.

The rearrangement uses TRBV6-5 and TRBJ1-2, with D possibly matching TRBD1 (5 bases). The CDR3 extends over 14 amino acids. With 7 bases removed from V and 0 bases from J, the gap between germline ends came to 12 bases. The germline V gene encodes CDR1 MNHEY and CDR2 SVGAGI. The CDR3 nucleotides read TGTGCCAGCACCCCAGGGTTAGCTAACTATGGCTACACCTTC. It translates to CASTPGLANYGYTF.

The chain uses TRBV6-6 and TRBJ2-7; 10 nucleotides align to TRBD2. The trim removed 5 bases at V and 2 bases at J, leaving 3 bases unmatched. CDR1 is MNHNY and CDR2 is SVGAGI in the germline V gene (reference sequence). The CDR3 length is 14 residues. The CDR3 protein is CASSRTSGAYEQYF. CDR3 in DNA: TGTGCCAGCAGTCGGACTAGCGGAGCCTACGAGCAGTACTTC.

CDR3 in DNA: TGTGCCAGCAGTCCGGGACAGCCGAACACTGAAGCTTTCTTT. This sequence encodes CASSPGQPNTEAFF. This chain uses TRBV2 with TRBJ1-1; 7 nucleotides match TRBD1. The CDR3 spans 14 residues. The trim removed 5 bases at V and 1 base at J, leaving 4 bases unmatched. Germline V gives CDR1 SNHLY, CDR2 FYNNEI.

J is TRBJ1-3 and V is TRBV11-2; D perhaps matches TRBD1 (6 bases). CDR1 and CDR2 from the germline V gene are SGHAT and FQNNGV. V dropped 4 bases and J dropped 0 bases, with 13 bases sitting between them. This CDR3 is built from 16 residues. CDR3 sequence reads: CASSSPKGVSGNTIYF. CDR3 bases: TGTGCCAGCAGCTCTCCAAAGGGGGTCTCTGGAAACACCATATATTTT. Looking up the rest from reference TRBV11-2 and TRBJ1-3 gives the full variable domain: EAGVAQSPRYKIIEKRQSVAFWCNPISGHATLYWYQQILGQGPKLLIQFQNNGVVDDSQLPKDRFSAERLKGVDSTLKIQPAKLEDSAVYLCASSSPKGVSGNTIYFGEGSWLTVV.

The CDR3 sequence is CASTRGTLNTEAFF. In nucleotides, the CDR3 is TGTGCCAGCACACGGGGGACCCTGAACACTGAAGCTTTCTTT. The genes are TRBV6-5 and TRBJ1-1; D is possibly TRBD1 (5 bases). The CDR3 sequence is 14 residues long. CDR1 and CDR2 from the germline V gene are MNHEY and SVGAGI. V was trimmed by 7 bases and J by 0 bases, leaving 12 bases between them.